Listed here are 6 T cell receptor beta chains from one sample, sequenced in a study of blood T cell repertoires in COVID-19. TCRdb's copy holds only in-frame clones and misses some; the assay was immunoSEQ multiplex PCR. This table holds about 180,000 clones, 80% to 85% found once. Sample: peripheral blood. These receptors all stem from a woman aged 80 or over with COVID-19, enrolled during active disease.

The gene calls are TRBV29-1 and TRBJ1-1; D is possibly TRBD1 (5 bases). Looked up from germline, CDR1 is SQVTM and CDR2 is ANQGSEA. The CDR3 runs to 12 residues. Deletions cut 4 bases from V and 4 bases from J, with 10 bases between. The CDR3 sequence is CSVVGRATEAFF. CDR3 DNA: TGCAGCGTTGTAGGCAGGGCCACTGAAGCTTTCTTT.

CDR3 loop: CASSRDPTGAPYGYTF. The CDR3 coding sequence is TGTGCCAGCAGTCGGGATCCGACAGGGGCCCCCTATGGCTACACCTTC. The chain is built from TRBV2 and TRBJ1-2; TRBD1 agrees at 8 bases. In germline, CDR1 is SNHLY, CDR2 FYNNEI. The CDR3 contains 16 residues. The V segment lost 5 bases and the J segment 4 bases; nucleotides outside the gene matches: 12.

V usage is TRBV12-5 and J usage is TRBJ1-1, with D maybe TRBD1 (6 bases). CDR1 is LGHNT, CDR2 FRNRAP, per germline. The CDR3 consists of 14 residues. V dropped 8 bases and J dropped 4 bases, with 17 bases sitting between them. Here the CDR3 DNA reads TGTGCTAGTTCTCTCGGGGGGGGCGGCACTGAAGCTTTCTTT. Residues: CASSLGGGGTEAFF. Using reference TRBV12-5 and TRBJ1-1 for the parts outside the CDR3, the full variable domain is DARVTQTPRHKVTEMGQEVTMRCQPILGHNTVFWYRQTMMQGLELLAYFRNRAPLDDSGMPKDRFSAEMPDATLATLKIQPSEPRDSAVYFCASSLGGGGTEAFFGQGTRLTVV.

The V gene is TRBV5-1, the J gene TRBJ2-4; 14 bases match TRBD2. CDR3 length equals 20 residues. With 0 bases clipped from V and 0 bases from J, the junction kept 8 bases outside the gene matches. Germline V gene sequence: CDR1 SGHRS, CDR2 YFSETQ. CDR3 loop: CASSLGGGLAGELAKNIQYF. The CDR3 coding sequence is TGCGCCAGCAGCTTGGGCGGGGGACTAGCGGGAGAGTTAGCCAAAAACATTCAGTACTTC. Full variable domain (missing parts from reference TRBV5-1 and TRBJ2-4): KAGVTQTPRYLIKTRGQQVTLSCSPISGHRSVSWYQQTPGQGLQFLFEYFSETQRNKGNFPGRFSGRQFSNSRSEMNVSTLELGDSALYLCASSLGGGLAGELAKNIQYFGAGTRLSVL.

The rearrangement joins TRBV4-2 to TRBJ2-1; D is uncertain. V was trimmed by 1 base and J by 4 bases, leaving 11 bases between them. The germline gives CDR1 LGHNA, CDR2 YNFKEQ. The CDR3 extends over 15 amino acids. The chain's CDR3 is CASSQVMGSYNEQFF. Written as DNA, the CDR3 is TGTGCCAGCAGCCAAGTAATGGGCTCTTACAATGAGCAGTTCTTC.

The chain recombines TRBV28 with TRBJ2-2, with no clear D. Germline V gene sequence: CDR1 MDHEN, CDR2 SYDVKM. V lost 4 bases and J 4 bases, leaving 10 bases between the germline ends. The CDR3 is 14 residues long. CDR3 protein: CASSSGVSTGELFF. CDR3 bases: TGTGCCAGCAGTTCCGGAGTCAGCACCGGGGAGCTGTTTTTT.